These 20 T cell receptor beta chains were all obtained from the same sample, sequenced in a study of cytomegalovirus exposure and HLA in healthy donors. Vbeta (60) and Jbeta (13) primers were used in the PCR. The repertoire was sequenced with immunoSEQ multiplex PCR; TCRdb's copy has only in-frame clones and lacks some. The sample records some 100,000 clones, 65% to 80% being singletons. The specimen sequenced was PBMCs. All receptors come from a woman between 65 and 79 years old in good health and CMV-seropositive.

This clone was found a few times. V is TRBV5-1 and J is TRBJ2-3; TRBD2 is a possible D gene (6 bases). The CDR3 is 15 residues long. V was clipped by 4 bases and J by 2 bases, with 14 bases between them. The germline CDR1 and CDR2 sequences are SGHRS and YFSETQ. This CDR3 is CASSRTGADTDTQYF. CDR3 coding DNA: TGCGCCAGCAGCAGAACGGGAGCCGACACAGATACGCAGTATTTT.

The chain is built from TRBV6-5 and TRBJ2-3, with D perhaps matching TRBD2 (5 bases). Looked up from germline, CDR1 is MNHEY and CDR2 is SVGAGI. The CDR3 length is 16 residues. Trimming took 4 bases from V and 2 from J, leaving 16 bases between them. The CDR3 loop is CASSLGGWELTDTQYF. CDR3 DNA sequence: TGTGCCAGCAGTTTGGGTGGTTGGGAGCTCACAGATACGCAGTATTTT.

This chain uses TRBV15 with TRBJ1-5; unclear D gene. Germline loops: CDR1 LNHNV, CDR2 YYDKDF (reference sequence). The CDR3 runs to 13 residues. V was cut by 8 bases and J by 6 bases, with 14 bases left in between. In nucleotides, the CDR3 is TGTGCCACCGGCTTATCAGGTTCTCAGCCCCAGCATTTT. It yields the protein CATGLSGSQPQHF.

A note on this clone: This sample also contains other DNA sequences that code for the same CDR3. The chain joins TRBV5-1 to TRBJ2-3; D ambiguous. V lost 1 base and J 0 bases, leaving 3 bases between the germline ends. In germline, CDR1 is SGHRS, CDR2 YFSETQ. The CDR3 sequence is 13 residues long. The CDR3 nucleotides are TGCGCCAGCAGCTTGCCAAGCACAGATACGCAGTATTTT. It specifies CASSLPSTDTQYF.

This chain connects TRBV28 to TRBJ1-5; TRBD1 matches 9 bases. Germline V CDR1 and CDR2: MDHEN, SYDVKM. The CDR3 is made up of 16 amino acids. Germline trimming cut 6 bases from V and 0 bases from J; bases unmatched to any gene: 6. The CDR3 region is CASSLTGGNSNQPQHF. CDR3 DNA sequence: TGTGCCAGCAGCCTTACAGGGGGCAATAGCAATCAGCCCCAGCATTTT.

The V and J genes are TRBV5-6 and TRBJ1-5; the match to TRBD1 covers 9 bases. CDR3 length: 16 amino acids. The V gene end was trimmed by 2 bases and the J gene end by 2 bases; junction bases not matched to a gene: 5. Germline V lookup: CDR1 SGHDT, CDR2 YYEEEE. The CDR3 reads CASSLRDRVGNQPQHF. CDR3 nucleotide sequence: TGTGCCAGCAGCTTACGGGACAGGGTTGGCAATCAGCCCCAGCATTTT. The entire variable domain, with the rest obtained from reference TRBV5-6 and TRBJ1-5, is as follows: DAGVTQSPTHLIKTRGQQVTLRCSPKSGHDTVSWYQQALGQGPQFIFQYYEEEERQRGNFPDRFSGHQFPNYSSELNVNALLLGDSALYLCASSLRDRVGNQPQHFGDGTRLSIL.

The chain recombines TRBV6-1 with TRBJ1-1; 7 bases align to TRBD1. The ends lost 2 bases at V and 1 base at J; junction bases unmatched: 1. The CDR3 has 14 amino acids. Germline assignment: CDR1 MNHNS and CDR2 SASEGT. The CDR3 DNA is TGTGCCAGCAGTGAACAGGGGGGGAACACTGAAGCTTTCTTT. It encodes CASSEQGGNTEAFF.

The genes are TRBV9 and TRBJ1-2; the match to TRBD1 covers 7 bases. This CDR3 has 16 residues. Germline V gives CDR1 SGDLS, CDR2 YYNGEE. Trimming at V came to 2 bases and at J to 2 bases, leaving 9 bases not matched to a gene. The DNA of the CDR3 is TGTGCCAGCAGCGTTTTCGACAGGGTTGGGAACTATGGCTACACCTTC. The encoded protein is CASSVFDRVGNYGYTF.

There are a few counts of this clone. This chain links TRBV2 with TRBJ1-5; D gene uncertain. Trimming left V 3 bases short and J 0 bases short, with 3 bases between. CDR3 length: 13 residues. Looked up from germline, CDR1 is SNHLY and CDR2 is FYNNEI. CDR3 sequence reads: CASSDYSNQPQHF. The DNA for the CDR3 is TGTGCCAGCAGTGATTATAGCAATCAGCCCCAGCATTTT.

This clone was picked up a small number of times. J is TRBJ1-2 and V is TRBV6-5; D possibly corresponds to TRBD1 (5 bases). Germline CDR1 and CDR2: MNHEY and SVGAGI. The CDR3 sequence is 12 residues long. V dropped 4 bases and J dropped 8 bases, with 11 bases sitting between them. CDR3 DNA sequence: TGTGCCAGCAGTTCGGGACTACGCGGCTACACCTTC. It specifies CASSSGLRGYTF.

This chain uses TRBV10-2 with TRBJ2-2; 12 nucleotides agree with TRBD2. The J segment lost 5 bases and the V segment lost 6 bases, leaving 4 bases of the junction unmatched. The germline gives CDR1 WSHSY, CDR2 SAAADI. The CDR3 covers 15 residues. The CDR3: CASRAGLAGTGELFF. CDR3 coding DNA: TGCGCCAGCAGGGCAGGACTAGCGGGGACCGGGGAGCTGTTTTTT.

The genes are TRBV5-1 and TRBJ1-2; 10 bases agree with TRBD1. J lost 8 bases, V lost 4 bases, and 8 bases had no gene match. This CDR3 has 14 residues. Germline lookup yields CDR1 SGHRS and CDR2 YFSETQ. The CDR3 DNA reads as TGCGCCAGCAGCCTAAGACAGGGGGCAGGAGGCTACACCTTC. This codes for CASSLRQGAGGYTF.

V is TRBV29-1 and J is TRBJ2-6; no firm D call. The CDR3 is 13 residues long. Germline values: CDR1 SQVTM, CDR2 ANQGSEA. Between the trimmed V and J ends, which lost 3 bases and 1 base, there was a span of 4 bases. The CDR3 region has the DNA TGCAGCGTTGACACTTCTGGGGCCAACGTCCTGACTTTC. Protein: CSVDTSGANVLTF.

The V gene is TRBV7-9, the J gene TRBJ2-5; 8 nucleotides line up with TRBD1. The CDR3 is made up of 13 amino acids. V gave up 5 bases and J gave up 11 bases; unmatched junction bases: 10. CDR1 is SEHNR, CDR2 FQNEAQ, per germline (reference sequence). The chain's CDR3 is CASSQGAVNAQYF. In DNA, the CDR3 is TGTGCCAGCAGCCAGGGGGCGGTTAACGCGCAGTACTTC.

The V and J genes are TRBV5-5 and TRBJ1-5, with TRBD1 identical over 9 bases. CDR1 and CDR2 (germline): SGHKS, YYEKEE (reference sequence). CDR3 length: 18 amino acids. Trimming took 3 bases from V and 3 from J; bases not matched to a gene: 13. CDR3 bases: TGTGCCAGCAGCTCGCGATACCGGGACAGGGTTACCAATCAGCCCCAGCATTTT. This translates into CASSSRYRDRVTNQPQHF.

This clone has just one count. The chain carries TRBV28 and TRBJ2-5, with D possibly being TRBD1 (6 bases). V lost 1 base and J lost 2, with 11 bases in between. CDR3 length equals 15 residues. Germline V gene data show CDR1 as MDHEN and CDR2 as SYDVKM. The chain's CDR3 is CASSLSRQGQETQYF. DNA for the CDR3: TGTGCCAGCAGTTTATCGAGGCAGGGGCAAGAGACCCAGTACTTC.

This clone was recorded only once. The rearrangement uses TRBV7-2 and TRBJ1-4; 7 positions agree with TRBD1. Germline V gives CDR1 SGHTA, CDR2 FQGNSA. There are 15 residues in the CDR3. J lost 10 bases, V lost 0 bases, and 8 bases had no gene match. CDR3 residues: CASSLARTGSVKLFF. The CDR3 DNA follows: TGTGCCAGCAGCTTAGCCCGGACAGGCTCGGTAAAACTGTTTTTT.

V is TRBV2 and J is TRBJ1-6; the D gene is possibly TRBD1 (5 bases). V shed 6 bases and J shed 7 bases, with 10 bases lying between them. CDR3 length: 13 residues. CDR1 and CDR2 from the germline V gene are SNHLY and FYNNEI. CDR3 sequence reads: CASSRQPNSPLHF. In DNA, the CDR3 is TGTGCCAGCAGCCGACAGCCCAATTCACCCCTCCACTTT.

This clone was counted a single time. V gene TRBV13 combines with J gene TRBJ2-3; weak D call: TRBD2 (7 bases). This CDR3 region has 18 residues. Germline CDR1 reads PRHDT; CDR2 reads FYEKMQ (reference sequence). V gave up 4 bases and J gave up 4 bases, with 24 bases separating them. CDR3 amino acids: CASSSRGGGPRPADTQYF. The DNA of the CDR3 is TGTGCCAGCAGCTCAAGGGGGGGTGGGCCGAGACCCGCAGATACGCAGTATTTT.

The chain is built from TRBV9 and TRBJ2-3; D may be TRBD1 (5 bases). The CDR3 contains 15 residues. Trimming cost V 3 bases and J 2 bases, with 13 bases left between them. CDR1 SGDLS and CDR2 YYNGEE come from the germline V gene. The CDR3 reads CASSGRQISTDTQYF. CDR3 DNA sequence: TGTGCCAGCAGCGGGAGACAGATATCCACAGATACGCAGTATTTT. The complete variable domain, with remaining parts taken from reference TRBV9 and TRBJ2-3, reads DSGVTQTPKHLITATGQRVTLRCSPRSGDLSVYWYQQSLDQGLQFLIQYYNGEERAKGNILERFSAQQFPDLHSELNLSSLELGDSALYFCASSGRQISTDTQYFGPGTRLTVL.